These 5 T cell receptor beta chains came from one sample sequenced in a study of blood T cells in healthy people across ages. PCR was performed a second time for roughly 6 to 12 cycles using a sample-barcoded 5' primer and a J-beta primer mix. TCRdb passed the 5' RACE reads through MiXCR, listing each CDR3 protein once. The sample contains 1.2 million to 1.5 million distinct CDR3 sequences, 42% of which appear only once. The material sequenced was blood. Every receptor here comes from a woman under 30 in good health.

This clonotype was seen more than once but under ten times. The chain employs TRBV12-3 or TRBV12-4 and TRBJ2-1; D is perhaps TRBD2 (6 bases). V was shortened by 7 bases and J by 3 bases, with 19 bases between the two germline ends. This CDR3 region has 16 residues. The CDR3 DNA is TGTGCCAGCACCCGCCGTCGGCGGGACGTCTACAATGAGCAGTTCTTC. Its protein product is CASTRRRRDVYNEQFF.

The genes are TRBV5-6 and TRBJ2-1; no reliable D call. The end of the DNA aligns better with TRBJ2-7, so the J call may be wrong. From germline, CDR1 is SGHDT and CDR2 YYEEEE. The CDR3 length is 15 residues. In nucleotides, the CDR3 is TGTGCCAGCAGCCCGCCCCGGACCCGCTACAATGAGCAGTACTTC. Its protein product is CASSPPRTRYNEQYF.

The V gene is TRBV9, the J gene TRBJ1-4; the D is unclear. CDR1 and CDR2 (germline): SGDLS, YYNGEE. The V and J ends lost 3 bases and 6 bases respectively, with 9 bases between them. This CDR3 has 13 amino acids. CDR3 coding DNA: TGTGCCAGCAGCGATGGGCGGGATGAAAAACTGTTTTTT. It encodes CASSDGRDEKLFF.

V usage is TRBV24-1 and J usage is TRBJ2-3, with D hard to call. In germline, CDR1 is KGHDR, CDR2 SFDVKD. This CDR3 contains 14 residues. Trimming removed 4 bases at V and 5 bases at J, with 12 bases between. CDR3 sequence (DNA): TGTGCCACCAGTGACCATACTCTAGGAGATACGCAGTATTTT. Its translation: CATSDHTLGDTQYF.

There are a few counts of this clonotype. The CDR3 coding sequence is TGTGCCAGCAGCCCCCTCAGGGCAGCTAACTATGGCTACACCTTC. Protein sequence: CASSPLRAANYGYTF. The chain employs TRBV12-3 or TRBV12-4 and TRBJ1-2, with D perhaps TRBD1 (5 bases). Trimming took 6 bases from V and 0 from J, leaving 14 bases between them. There are 15 residues in the CDR3.